The T cell receptor (beta chain) described here comes from a study of glioma-infiltrating T cells. Overall study findings and caveats: Above-expected tissue-blood divergence occurred in all gliomas, most in low-grade ones. Very few CDR3 sequences were shared between tissue and blood.

This clonotype showed up just a few times. The antigen is not known. Trimming shortened V by 0 bases and J by 0 bases, and 9 bases separated the two germline ends. Germline V CDR1 and CDR2: SNHLY, FYNNEI. The CDR3 is 15 residues long. Amplification of TCR alpha and beta CDR3 regions from RNA used iRepertoire nested multiplex PCR. Input was roughly 85-400 ng of tissue mRNA or PBMC total RNA. A single record per CDR3 protein comes from TCRdb applying MiXCR to the multiplex PCR reads. Of around 93,000 distinct CDR3 sequences listed, around 40% are singletons. This TCR was sampled from a human donor with low-grade glioma or glioblastoma, undergoing nonglioma brain surgery, or in good health (not recorded which). V usage is TRBV2 and J usage is TRBJ2-7; possibly TRBD1 for D (6 bases). Sequencing was performed on glioma tissue, nonneoplastic brain tissue, or PBMCs (not recorded which). The CDR3 nucleotides read TGTGCCAGCAGTGAAGCACAGGGTTACTCCTACGAGCAGTACTTC. It is translated as CASSEAQGYSYEQYF.